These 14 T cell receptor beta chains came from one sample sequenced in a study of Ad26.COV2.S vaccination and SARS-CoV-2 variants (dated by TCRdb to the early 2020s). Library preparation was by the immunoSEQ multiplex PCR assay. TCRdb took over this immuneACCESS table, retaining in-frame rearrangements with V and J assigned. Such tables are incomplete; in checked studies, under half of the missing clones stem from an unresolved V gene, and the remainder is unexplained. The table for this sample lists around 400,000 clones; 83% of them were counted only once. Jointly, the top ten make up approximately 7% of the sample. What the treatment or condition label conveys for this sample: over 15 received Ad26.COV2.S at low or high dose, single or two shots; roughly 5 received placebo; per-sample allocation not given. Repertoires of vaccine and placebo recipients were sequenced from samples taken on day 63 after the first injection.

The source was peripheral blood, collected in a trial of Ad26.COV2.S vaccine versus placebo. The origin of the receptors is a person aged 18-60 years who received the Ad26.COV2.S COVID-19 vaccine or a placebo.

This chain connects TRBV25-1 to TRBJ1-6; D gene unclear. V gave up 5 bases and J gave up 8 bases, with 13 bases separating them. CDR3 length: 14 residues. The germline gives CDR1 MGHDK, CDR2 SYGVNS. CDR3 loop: CASSSPAWDSPLHF. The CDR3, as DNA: TGTGCCAGCAGTTCTCCCGCGTGGGATTCACCCCTCCACTTT.

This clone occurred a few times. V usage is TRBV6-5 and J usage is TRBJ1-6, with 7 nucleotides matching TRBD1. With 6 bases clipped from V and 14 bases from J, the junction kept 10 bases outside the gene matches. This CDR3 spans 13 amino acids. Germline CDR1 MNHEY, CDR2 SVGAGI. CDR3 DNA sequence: TGTGCCAGCAGCTACGGACAGGTGGGCACCCTCCACTTT. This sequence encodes CASSYGQVGTLHF.

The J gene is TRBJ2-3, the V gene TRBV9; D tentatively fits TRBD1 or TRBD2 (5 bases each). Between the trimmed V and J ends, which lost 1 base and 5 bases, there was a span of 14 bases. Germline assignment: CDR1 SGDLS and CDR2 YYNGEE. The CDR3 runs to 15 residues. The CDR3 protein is CASSVRWVRGDTQYF. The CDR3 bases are TGTGCCAGCAGCGTACGATGGGTGAGGGGAGATACGCAGTATTTT.

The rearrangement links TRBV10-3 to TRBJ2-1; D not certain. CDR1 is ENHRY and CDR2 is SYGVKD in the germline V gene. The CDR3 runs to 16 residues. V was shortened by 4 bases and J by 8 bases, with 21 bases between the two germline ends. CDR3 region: CAISGDTTRMVHEQFF. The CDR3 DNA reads TGTGCCATCAGTGGAGACACGACACGAATGGTCCATGAGCAGTTCTTC.

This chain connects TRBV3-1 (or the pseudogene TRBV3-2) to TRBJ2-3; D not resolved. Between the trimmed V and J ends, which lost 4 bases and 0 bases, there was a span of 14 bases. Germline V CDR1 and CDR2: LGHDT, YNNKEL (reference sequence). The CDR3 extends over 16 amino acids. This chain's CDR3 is CASSLRLRSSTDTQYF. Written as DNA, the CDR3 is TGTGCCAGCAGCCTCCGTTTGAGGTCTAGCACAGATACGCAGTATTTT.

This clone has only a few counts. The CDR3 sequence is CASSLGRGEKLFF. As DNA, the CDR3 is TGTGCCAGCAGCTTAGGAAGAGGTGAAAAACTGTTTTTT. The chain is built from TRBV7-6 and TRBJ1-4; D is unresolved. The length of the CDR3 is 13 residues. Germline V gene lookup returns CDR1 SGHVS and CDR2 FNYEAQ. V was trimmed by 1 base and J by 7 bases, leaving 7 bases between them.

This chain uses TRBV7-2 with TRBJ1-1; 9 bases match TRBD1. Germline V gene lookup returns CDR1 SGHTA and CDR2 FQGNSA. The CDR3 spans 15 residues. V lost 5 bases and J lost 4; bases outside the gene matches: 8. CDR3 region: CASSARGQGGTEAFF. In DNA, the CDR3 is TGTGCCAGCAGCGCCCGGGGACAGGGAGGCACTGAAGCTTTCTTT.

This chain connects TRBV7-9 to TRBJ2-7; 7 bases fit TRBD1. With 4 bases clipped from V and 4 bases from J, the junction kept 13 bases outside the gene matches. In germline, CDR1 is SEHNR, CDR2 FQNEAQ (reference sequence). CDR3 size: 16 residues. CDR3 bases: TGTGCCAGCAGCTCTGACAGGGAAGTGGACCAATACGAGCAGTACTTC. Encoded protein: CASSSDREVDQYEQYF.

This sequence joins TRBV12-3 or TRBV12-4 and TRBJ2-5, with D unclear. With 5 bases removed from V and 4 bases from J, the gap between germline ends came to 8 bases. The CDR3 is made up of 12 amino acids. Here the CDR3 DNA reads TGTGCCAGCAGTCCCCGCCCAGAGACCCAGTACTTC. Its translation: CASSPRPETQYF.

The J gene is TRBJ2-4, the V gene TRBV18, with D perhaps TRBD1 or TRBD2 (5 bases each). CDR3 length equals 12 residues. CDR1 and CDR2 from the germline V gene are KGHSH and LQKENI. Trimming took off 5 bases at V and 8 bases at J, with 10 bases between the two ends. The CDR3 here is CASSGTRDIQYF. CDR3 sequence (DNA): TGTGCCAGCTCAGGGACCCGAGACATTCAGTACTTC.

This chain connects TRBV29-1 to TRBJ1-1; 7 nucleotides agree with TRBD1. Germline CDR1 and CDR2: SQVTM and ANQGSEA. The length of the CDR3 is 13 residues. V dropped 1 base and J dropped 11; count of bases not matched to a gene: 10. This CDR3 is CSVEVSAGGNAFF. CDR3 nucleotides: TGCAGCGTTGAAGTTTCTGCAGGGGGAAACGCTTTCTTT. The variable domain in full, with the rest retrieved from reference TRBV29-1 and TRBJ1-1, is SAVISQKPSRDICQRGTSLTIQCQVDSQVTMMFWYRQQPGQSLTLIATANQGSEATYESGFVIDKFPISRPNLTFSTLTVSNMSPEDSSIYLCSVEVSAGGNAFFGQGTRLTVV.

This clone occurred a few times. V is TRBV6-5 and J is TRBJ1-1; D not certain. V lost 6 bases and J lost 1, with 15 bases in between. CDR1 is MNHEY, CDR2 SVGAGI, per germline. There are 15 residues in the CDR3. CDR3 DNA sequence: TGTGCCAGCAGGGCCGTCGGCATCCCGAACACTGAAGCTTTCTTT. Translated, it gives CASRAVGIPNTEAFF.

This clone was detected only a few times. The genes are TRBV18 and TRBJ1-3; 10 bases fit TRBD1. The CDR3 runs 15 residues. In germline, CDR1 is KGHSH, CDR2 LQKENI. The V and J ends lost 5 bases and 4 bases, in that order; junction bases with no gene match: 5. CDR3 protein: CASSSGQGSGNTIYF. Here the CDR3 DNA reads TGTGCCAGCTCATCGGGACAGGGGAGCGGAAACACCATATATTTT. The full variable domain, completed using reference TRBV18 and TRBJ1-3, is NAGVMQNPRHLVRRRGQEARLRCSPMKGHSHVYWYRQLPEEGLKFMVYLQKENIIDESGMPKERFSAEFPKEGPSILRIQQVVRGDSAAYFCASSSGQGSGNTIYFGEGSWLTVV.

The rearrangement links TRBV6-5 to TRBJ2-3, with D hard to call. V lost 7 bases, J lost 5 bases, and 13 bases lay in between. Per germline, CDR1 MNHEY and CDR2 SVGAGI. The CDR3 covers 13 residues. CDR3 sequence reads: CASTTENGDTQYF. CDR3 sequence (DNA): TGTGCCAGCACTACGGAAAACGGAGATACGCAGTATTTT.